These T cell receptor beta chains were read from a single sample in a study of cytomegalovirus exposure and HLA in healthy donors. The repertoire was sequenced with immunoSEQ multiplex PCR; TCRdb's copy has only in-frame clones and lacks some. The data show about 130,000 clones, with 70% to 85% seen just once and approximately 3% held by the top ten. What was sequenced was PBMCs. These receptors were collected from a boy aged 2 to 10 in good health and CMV-seronegative. Each CDR3 is given with its conserved first and last residue. The order of the fields is J gene, V gene, CDR3 protein.

TRBJ1-1	TRBV25-1	CASSESRQGDTEAFF
TRBJ1-1	TRBV7-9	CASSLGVGRGDTEAFF
TRBJ2-1	TRBV5-1	CASTPPGSGIKVF
TRBJ1-2	TRBV7-2	CASSLFGGDGYTF
TRBJ2-7	TRBV5-6	CASGTGQYEQYF
TRBJ1-1	TRBV12-5	CASTTLLEWSGTNTEAFF
TRBJ2-3	TRBV4-3	CASSHLAGDLSTDTQYF
TRBJ1-1	TRBV18	CASSPPRTGANTEAFF
TRBJ2-1	TRBV14	CASSQDRVNNEQFF
TRBJ2-3	TRBV7-9	CASSTEGYTQYF
TRBJ1-1	TRBV27	CASLSGGGEAFF
TRBJ1-1	TRBV19	CASSIGGREDTEAFF
TRBJ2-1	TRBV4-3	CASSQESSSGLGDNEQFF
TRBJ1-2	TRBV4-2	CASSQGRGPNYGYTF
TRBJ2-1	TRBV7-9	CASSPSGSSYNEQFF
TRBJ1-2	TRBV6-1	CASTERRVYGYTF
TRBJ2-1	TRBV2	CASSGAPYNEQFF
TRBJ2-2	TRBV6-5	CASSYSRGSGELFF
TRBJ1-1	TRBV6-6	CASSRAGINTEAFF
TRBJ2-5	TRBV4-1	CASSQDPTSGGLQETQYF
TRBJ2-1	TRBV21-1	CASSKDRQGPKWEFSDEQFF
TRBJ1-1	TRBV4-3	CASSLGRHRDNTEAFF
TRBJ1-2	TRBV7-9	CASSSRALPDYGYTF
TRBJ1-2	TRBV11-3	CASSQGNYGYTF
TRBJ1-6	TRBV5-1	CASSLRGHYNSPLHF
TRBJ1-5	TRBV7-8	CASTRGDHQPQHF
TRBJ1-4	TRBV6-5	CASSYSGATNEKLFF
TRBJ1-5	TRBV7-8	CASSPDGSPRGEPQHF
TRBJ1-1	TRBV19	CASSGTGGIAFF
TRBJ1-1	TRBV25-1	CASSELLGQGRTEAFF
TRBJ2-3	TRBV29-1	CSVGGADTQYF
TRBJ1-1	TRBV10-3	CAISNRDSRFVNTEAFF
TRBJ2-1	TRBV5-1	CASSLTGTSSTYNEQFF
TRBJ2-1	TRBV9	CASSAPGLAANEQFF
TRBJ2-6	TRBV7-8	CATLKAGLAVFSGANVLTF
TRBJ2-5	TRBV6-1	CASSPGTGDYETQYF
TRBJ1-1	TRBV19	CASTFPRGNTEAFF
TRBJ1-2	TRBV19	CASSISPQTFYGYTF
TRBJ1-4	TRBV30	CAWSANIPGRVMFF
TRBJ2-3	TRBV13	CASSLGVGRERDTQYF
TRBJ2-6	TRBV27	CQLLGGDSGANVLTF
TRBJ2-3	TRBV27	CASSLVRFELPLSTDTQYF
TRBJ1-1	TRBV7-6	CASSLVGRAGPDMDTEAFF
TRBJ1-2	TRBV5-4	CASRAQGTGGYTF
TRBJ1-5	TRBV2	CASRLTGSNQPQHF
TRBJ1-3	TRBV9	CASSVEQTNTIYF
TRBJ1-2	TRBV9	CASSVGRCRGFGYTF
-	TRBV7-9	CASSSALGQGLSYEQYF
TRBJ2-3	TRBV10-3	CAITLGTGGTDTQYF
TRBJ1-1	TRBV30	CARSRGQGIIGREAFF
TRBJ1-5	TRBV15	CATSFTGDGDQPQHF
TRBJ1-3	TRBV6-5	CASSYSGTVSGNTIYF
-	TRBV30	CAWSRDPTSGYEQYF
TRBJ2-5	TRBV5-3	CARSSPQGTQYF